The clone carrying this T cell receptor beta chain was observed at least ten times. V gave up 5 bases and J gave up 9 bases, with 20 bases separating them. The CDR3 extends over 14 amino acids. CDR1 is SQVTM and CDR2 is ANQGSEA in the germline V gene. The record originates from a study of T-cell reconstitution after alpha-beta-depleted transplantation in children. It was with unique molecular identifiers that the TCRbeta library was prepared. TCRdb re-called the PCR reads through MiXCR, storing one row per CDR3 protein. The data show 200,000 to 250,000 distinct CDR3 sequences, around 12% seen once. Specimen: PBMCs from the stem cell graft donor, collected from the stem cell graft. The source of this sequence is a human donor who donated a stem cell graft to a child with acute lymphoblastic leukemia. The chain joins TRBV29-1 to TRBJ2-1, with D perhaps matching TRBD2 (10 bases). Here the CDR3 reads CSVSGTGTSVEQFF. Here the CDR3 DNA reads TGCAGCGTTTCAGGGACAGGGACTAGCGTTGAGCAGTTCTTC.